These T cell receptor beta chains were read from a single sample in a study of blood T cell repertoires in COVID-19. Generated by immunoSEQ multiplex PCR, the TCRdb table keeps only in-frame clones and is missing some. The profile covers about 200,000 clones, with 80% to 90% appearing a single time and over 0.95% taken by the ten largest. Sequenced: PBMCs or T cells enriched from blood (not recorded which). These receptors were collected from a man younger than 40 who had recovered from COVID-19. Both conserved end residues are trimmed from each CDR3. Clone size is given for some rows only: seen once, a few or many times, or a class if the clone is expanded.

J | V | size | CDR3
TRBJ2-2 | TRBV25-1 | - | ASSESQGNTGELF
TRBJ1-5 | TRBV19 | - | ASSTTGGNQPQH
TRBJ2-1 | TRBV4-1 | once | ASSQLRLYNEQF
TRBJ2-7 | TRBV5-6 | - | ASRGLAGALAEQY
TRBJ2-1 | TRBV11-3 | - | ASSLAKNSNEQF
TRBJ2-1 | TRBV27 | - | ASSLTSGRFQF
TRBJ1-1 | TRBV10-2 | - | ASSDPKSGQTEAF
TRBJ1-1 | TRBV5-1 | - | ASSLVGVKPEAF
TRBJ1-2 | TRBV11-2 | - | ASSSGDRGFGYT
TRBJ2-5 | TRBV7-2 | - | ASRISGAIQETQY
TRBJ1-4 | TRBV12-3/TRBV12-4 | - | ASSPLLEKLF
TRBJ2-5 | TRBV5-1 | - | ASSLVGTSGVQETQY
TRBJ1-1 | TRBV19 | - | ASSIDRGSFTEAF
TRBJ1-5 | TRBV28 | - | ASSDRQGAGQPQH
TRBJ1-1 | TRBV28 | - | ASSSAREATEAF
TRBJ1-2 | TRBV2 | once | ASRRQGASGGYT
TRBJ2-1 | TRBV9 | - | ASSGTGGVFNEQF
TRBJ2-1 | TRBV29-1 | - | SVSLAANEQF
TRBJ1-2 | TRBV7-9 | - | ASSSADNGYT
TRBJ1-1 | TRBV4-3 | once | ASSQVRTGYSEAF
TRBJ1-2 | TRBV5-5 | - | ASSFGADRYYGYT
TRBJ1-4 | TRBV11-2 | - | ASSQRREGRGEKLF
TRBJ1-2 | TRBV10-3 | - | AITPTSNYGYT
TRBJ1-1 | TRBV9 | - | ASSLTYPGTEAF
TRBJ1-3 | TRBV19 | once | ASSIDGGGPGNTIY
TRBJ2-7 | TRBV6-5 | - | ASSYSWNGHLYEQY
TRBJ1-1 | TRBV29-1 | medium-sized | SVESPGLEAF
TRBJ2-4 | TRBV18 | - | ASSPPPGIAKNIQY